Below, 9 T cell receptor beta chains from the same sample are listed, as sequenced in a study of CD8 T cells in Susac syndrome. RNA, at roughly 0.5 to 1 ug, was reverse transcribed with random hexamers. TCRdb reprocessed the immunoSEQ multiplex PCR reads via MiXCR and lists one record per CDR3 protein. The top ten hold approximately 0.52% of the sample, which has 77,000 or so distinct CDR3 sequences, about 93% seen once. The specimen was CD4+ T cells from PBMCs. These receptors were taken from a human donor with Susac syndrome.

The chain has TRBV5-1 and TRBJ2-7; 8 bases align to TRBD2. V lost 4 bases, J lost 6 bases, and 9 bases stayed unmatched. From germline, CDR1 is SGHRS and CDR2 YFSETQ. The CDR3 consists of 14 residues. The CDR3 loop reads CASSGGLDPTEQYF. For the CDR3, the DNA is TGCGCCAGCAGCGGGGGACTAGATCCCACCGAGCAGTACTTC.

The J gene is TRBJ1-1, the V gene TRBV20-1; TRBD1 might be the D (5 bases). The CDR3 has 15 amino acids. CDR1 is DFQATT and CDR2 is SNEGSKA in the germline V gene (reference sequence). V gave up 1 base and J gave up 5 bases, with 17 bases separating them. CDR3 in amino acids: CSARGLGVRRTEAFF. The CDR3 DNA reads TGCAGTGCTAGAGGATTAGGGGTAAGGAGGACTGAAGCTTTCTTT.

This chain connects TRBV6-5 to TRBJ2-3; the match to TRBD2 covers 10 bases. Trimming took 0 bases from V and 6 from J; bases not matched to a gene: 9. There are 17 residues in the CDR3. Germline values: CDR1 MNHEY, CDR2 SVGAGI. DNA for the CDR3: TGTGCCAGCAGTTACTCGAGGACTAGCGGAGGCAGGGATACGCAGTATTTT. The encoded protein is CASSYSRTSGGRDTQYF.

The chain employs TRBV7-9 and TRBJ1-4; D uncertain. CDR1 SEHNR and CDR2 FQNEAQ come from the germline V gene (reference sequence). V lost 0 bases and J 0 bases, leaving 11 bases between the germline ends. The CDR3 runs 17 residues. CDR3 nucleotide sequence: TGTGCCAGCAGCTTAGCGCTACTGGGATCAACTAATGAAAAACTGTTTTTT. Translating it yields CASSLALLGSTNEKLFF.

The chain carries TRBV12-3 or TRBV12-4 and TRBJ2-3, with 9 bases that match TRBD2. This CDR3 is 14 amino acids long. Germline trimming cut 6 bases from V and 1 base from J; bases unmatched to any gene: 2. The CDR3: CASRASGGTDTQYF. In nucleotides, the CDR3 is TGTGCCAGCAGAGCTAGCGGGGGCACAGATACGCAGTATTTT.

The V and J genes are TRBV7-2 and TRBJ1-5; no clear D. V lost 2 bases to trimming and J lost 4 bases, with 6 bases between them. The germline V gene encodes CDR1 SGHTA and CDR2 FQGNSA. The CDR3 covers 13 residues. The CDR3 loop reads CASSLTLNQPQHF. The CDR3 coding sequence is TGTGCCAGCAGCTTAACACTTAATCAGCCCCAGCATTTT.

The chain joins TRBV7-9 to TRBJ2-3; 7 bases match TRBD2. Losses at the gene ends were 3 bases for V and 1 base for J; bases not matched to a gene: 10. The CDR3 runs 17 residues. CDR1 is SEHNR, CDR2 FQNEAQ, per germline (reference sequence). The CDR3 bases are TGTGCCAGCAGCTTTGTGGGAGGGCCAAGGGGCACAGATACGCAGTATTTT. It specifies CASSFVGGPRGTDTQYF.

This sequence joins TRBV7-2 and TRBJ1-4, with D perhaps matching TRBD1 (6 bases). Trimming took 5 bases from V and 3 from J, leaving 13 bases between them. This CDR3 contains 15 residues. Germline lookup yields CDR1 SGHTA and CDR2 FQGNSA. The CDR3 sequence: CASSLQGRPNEKLFF. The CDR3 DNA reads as TGTGCCAGCAGCCTACAGGGCCGACCTAATGAAAAACTGTTTTTT.

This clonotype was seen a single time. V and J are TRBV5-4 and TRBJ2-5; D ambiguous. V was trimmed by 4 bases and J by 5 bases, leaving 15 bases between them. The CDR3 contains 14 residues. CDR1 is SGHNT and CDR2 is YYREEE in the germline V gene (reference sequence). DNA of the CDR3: TGTGCCAGCAGCCCCGCTCAAGGCTTCGAGACCCAGTACTTC. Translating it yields CASSPAQGFETQYF.